These 20 T cell receptor beta chains originate from one sample sequenced in a study of blood T cell repertoires in COVID-19. TCRdb keeps only in-frame clones here, not all; method: immunoSEQ multiplex PCR. The sample has about 49,000 clones; about 85% are singletons. The sample was peripheral blood. These receptor sequences come from a human donor in a cohort sampled during active COVID-19.

Here the CDR3 DNA reads TGCGCCAGCAGCGGCGGGGGCTCTGGCTACACCTTC. Its translation: CASSGGGSGYTF. This chain joins TRBV5-1 and TRBJ1-2; D might be TRBD1 (6 bases). The ends were cut back, 4 bases at V and 7 bases at J, with 11 bases in the middle. Germline V gene sequence: CDR1 SGHRS, CDR2 YFSETQ. The CDR3 contains 12 residues. The full variable domain, rest sourced from reference TRBV5-1 and TRBJ1-2, is KAGVTQTPRYLIKTRGQQVTLSCSPISGHRSVSWYQQTPGQGLQFLFEYFSETQRNKGNFPGRFSGRQFSNSRSEMNVSTLELGDSALYLCASSGGGSGYTFGSGTRLTVV.

V is TRBV15 and J is TRBJ2-7, with 8 bases aligning to TRBD2. The germline gives CDR1 LNHNV, CDR2 YYDKDF (reference sequence). V gave up 6 bases and J gave up 2 bases; unmatched junction bases: 9. This CDR3 contains 15 residues. In nucleotides, the CDR3 is TGTGCCACCAGTCGCTCCCTAGCGGGTACCTACGAGCAGTACTTC. This codes for CATSRSLAGTYEQYF. The full variable domain, its missing parts supplied by reference TRBV15 and TRBJ2-7, is DAMVIQNPRYQVTQFGKPVTLSCSQTLNHNVMYWYQQKSSQAPKLLFHYYDKDFNNEADTPDNFQSRRPNTSFCFLDIRSPGLGDTAMYLCATSRSLAGTYEQYFGPGTRLTVT.

This sequence joins TRBV21-1 and TRBJ2-3; no DNA check was done on the table's D call, TRBD1. TRBV21-1 is a recognized pseudogene. The length of the CDR3 is 14 residues. The DNA of the CDR3 is TGTGCCAGCAGAAAGACAGGGTCCACAGATACGCAGTATTTT. Its protein product is CASRKTGSTDTQYF.

The genes are TRBV4-3 and TRBJ1-2, with D unresolved. The CDR3 is 16 residues long. Germline assignment: CDR1 LGHNA and CDR2 YSLEER. V was cut by 4 bases and J by 4 bases, with 19 bases left in between. CDR3 bases: TGCGCCAGCAGCCCGACGGGAATCACAGCGTCCTATGGCTACACCTTC. Translation: CASSPTGITASYGYTF.

The chain links TRBV25-1 to TRBJ2-5; 8 positions agree with TRBD1. There are 14 residues in the CDR3. V gave up 2 bases and J gave up 5 bases; unmatched junction bases: 4. Per the germline V gene, CDR1 is MGHDK and CDR2 is SYGVNS. The CDR3 DNA reads as TGTGCCAGCAGTGAACGGACAGGGTTGGAGACCCAGTACTTC. This sequence encodes CASSERTGLETQYF.

The rearrangement uses TRBV12-3 or TRBV12-4 and TRBJ2-3; tentative D call: TRBD1 (6 bases). V shed 5 bases and J shed 2 bases, with 8 bases lying between them. This CDR3 spans 13 amino acids. CDR3 bases: TGTGCCAGCAGTGGGGACAACACAGATACGCAGTATTTT. It is translated as CASSGDNTDTQYF.

The gene calls are TRBV5-6 and TRBJ1-6, with D tentatively TRBD1 (6 bases). Germline V gene lookup returns CDR1 SGHDT and CDR2 YYEEEE. This CDR3 spans 15 amino acids. Trimming left V 4 bases short and J 8 bases short, with 16 bases between. This chain's CDR3 is CASSRLDSRYSPLHF. Here the CDR3 DNA reads TGTGCCAGCAGCCGCCTGGACAGTCGATATTCACCCCTCCACTTT.

The rearrangement uses TRBV7-2 and TRBJ2-7; D remains unclear. This CDR3 region has 12 residues. Germline V gene sequence: CDR1 SGHTA, CDR2 FQGNSA. V lost 0 bases, J lost 3 bases, and 3 bases lay in between. The CDR3 region is CASSLANYEQYF. The CDR3 bases are TGTGCCAGCAGCTTAGCCAACTACGAGCAGTACTTC.

This clone occurred a few times. The chain carries TRBV14 and TRBJ1-1; TRBD1 matches at 8 bases. Losses at the gene ends were 4 bases for V and 4 bases for J; bases not matched to a gene: 8. In germline, CDR1 is SGHDN, CDR2 FVKESK. The CDR3 has 15 residues. CDR3 in amino acids: CASSRGTGRGTEAFF. For the CDR3, the DNA is TGTGCCAGCAGCCGCGGGACAGGAAGGGGCACTGAAGCTTTCTTT.

This clone was seen just once. V and J are TRBV2 and TRBJ2-5, with 9 nucleotides matching TRBD2. With 7 bases clipped from V and 2 bases from J, the junction kept 5 bases outside the gene matches. This CDR3 contains 14 residues. Germline V CDR1 and CDR2: SNHLY, FYNNEI. The CDR3 region has the DNA TGTGCCAGCACAAGAGCGGGGGGTCAAGAGACCCAGTACTTC. Its translation is CASTRAGGQETQYF.

This clone was detected only once. The J gene is TRBJ1-1, the V gene TRBV5-1; 8 bases agree with TRBD1. Germline V gene lookup returns CDR1 SGHRS and CDR2 YFSETQ. After removal of 2 bases from V and 5 bases from J, the junction contained 11 bases not matched to a gene. This CDR3 has 16 amino acids. CDR3: CASSLSRQGAKTEAFF. The CDR3 nucleotides read TGCGCCAGCAGCTTAAGTCGGCAGGGGGCGAAAACTGAAGCTTTCTTT.

This chain links TRBV28 with TRBJ2-6; D gene unclear. CDR3 length: 13 residues. Germline V CDR1 and CDR2: MDHEN, SYDVKM. V was pared by 6 bases and J by 3 bases, with 6 bases between. For the CDR3, the DNA is TGTGCCAGCAGAATCGTTGGGGCCAACGTCCTGACTTTC. It is translated as CASRIVGANVLTF.

The V gene is TRBV4-3, the J gene TRBJ1-1; 8 positions match TRBD1. The CDR3 loop spans 15 amino acids. The V segment lost 6 bases and the J segment 7 bases; nucleotides outside the gene matches: 13. Germline CDR1 is LGHNA and CDR2 is YSLEER. CDR3 residues: CASSGTALTGGEAFF. The CDR3 region has the DNA TGCGCCAGCAGTGGTACAGCACTTACAGGGGGTGAAGCTTTCTTT.

The chain is built from TRBV4-1 and TRBJ1-2; 12 bases align to TRBD1. Germline CDR1 is MGHRA and CDR2 is YSYEKL. CDR3 length: 16 residues. Germline trimming cut 0 bases from V and 8 bases from J; bases unmatched to any gene: 7. CDR3 coding DNA: TGCGCCAGCAGCCAAGACCCCGGGACAGGGGGCCGAGGCTACACCTTC. Translation: CASSQDPGTGGRGYTF.

The rearrangement uses TRBV13 and TRBJ1-1; possible D gene TRBD1, 5 bases. Germline CDR1 PRHDT, CDR2 FYEKMQ (reference sequence). The CDR3 is made up of 16 amino acids. Trimming took off 0 bases at V and 2 bases at J, with 13 bases between the two ends. The CDR3 DNA is TGTGCCAGCAGCTTAGGCCTGGGCCAGGGAAACACTGAAGCTTTCTTT. Translated: CASSLGLGQGNTEAFF.

This rearrangement joins TRBV28 to TRBJ2-7; 8 bases fit TRBD1. Germline V gene lookup returns CDR1 MDHEN and CDR2 SYDVKM. The length of the CDR3 is 13 residues. J was trimmed by 5 bases and V by 3 bases; bases with no gene match: 3. The CDR3 loop reads CASSFDRGHEQYF. In DNA, the CDR3 is TGTGCCAGCAGTTTTGACAGGGGCCACGAGCAGTACTTC.

The V call is TRBV24-1, the J call TRBJ2-1; TRBD1 agrees at 9 bases. CDR1 KGHDR and CDR2 SFDVKD come from the germline V gene. V lost 9 bases to trimming and J lost 5 bases; unmatched junction nucleotides: 7. This CDR3 is built from 14 residues. This CDR3 is CATSPGQGNNEQFF. CDR3 DNA: TGTGCCACCTCTCCGGGACAGGGCAACAATGAGCAGTTCTTC.

The V call is TRBV9, the J call TRBJ2-5, with a tentative D call TRBD1 (6 bases). V was clipped by 2 bases and J by 2 bases, with 13 bases between them. This CDR3 comprises 15 residues. Germline V gene lookup returns CDR1 SGDLS and CDR2 YYNGEE. The CDR3 DNA reads as TGTGCCAGCAGCGTTCTCGGACAGCCGCAAGAGACCCAGTACTTC. Its protein product is CASSVLGQPQETQYF.

This clone was detected once. The V gene is TRBV6-5, the J gene TRBJ2-5, with 11 nucleotides matching TRBD2. CDR1 MNHEY and CDR2 SVGAGI come from the germline V gene. V dropped 1 base and J dropped 4; count of bases not matched to a gene: 5. CDR3 length: 16 amino acids. The CDR3 protein is CASSYLAGGFGETQYF. The CDR3 nucleotides read TGTGCCAGCAGTTACTTAGCGGGGGGGTTTGGAGAGACCCAGTACTTC.

The V gene is TRBV7-9, the J gene TRBJ2-1; 7 bases line up with TRBD2. The germline CDR1 and CDR2 sequences are SEHNR and FQNEAQ (reference sequence). The CDR3 extends over 16 amino acids. V was pared by 5 bases and J by 8 bases, with 15 bases of the junction left unmatched. The CDR3 DNA sequence: TGTGCCAGCAGCCACTATACGGGGGGTGGTTTAGATGAGCAGTTCTTC. Its translation is CASSHYTGGGLDEQFF. Based on the CDR3 plus reference TRBV7-9 and TRBJ2-1, the full variable domain is DTGVSQNPRHKITKRGQNVTFRCDPISEHNRLYWYRQTLGQGPEFLTYFQNEAQLEKSRLLSDRFSAERPKGSFSTLEIQRTEQGDSAMYLCASSHYTGGGLDEQFFGPGTRLTVL.